This T cell receptor (beta chain) was sequenced in a study of CD8+ T cells in alopecia areata. V was shortened by 2 bases and J by 11 bases, with 10 bases between the two germline ends. The germline V gene encodes CDR1 MNHEY and CDR2 SVGAGI. This CDR3 is 12 amino acids long. Sequencing relied on a cDNA template that was reverse transcribed from extracted RNA. Libraries were prepared by immunoSEQ multiplex PCR; TCRdb keeps only in-frame clonotypes and omits some of them. The sample lists roughly 230,000 clones, around 43% occurring once. The sample's treatment: oral pan-JAK inhibitor, 5-10 mg twice daily.

The genes are TRBV6-5 and TRBJ2-4; D is perhaps TRBD1 or TRBD2 (5 bases each). This specimen was CD4+ T cells sorted from blood, taken around week 37, from a patient treated with tofacitinib. The source of this sequence is a human donor with alopecia areata. The CDR3 DNA reads as TGTGCCAGCAGTTACCCTCTGGGGGTTCAGTACTTC. Translated: CASSYPLGVQYF.